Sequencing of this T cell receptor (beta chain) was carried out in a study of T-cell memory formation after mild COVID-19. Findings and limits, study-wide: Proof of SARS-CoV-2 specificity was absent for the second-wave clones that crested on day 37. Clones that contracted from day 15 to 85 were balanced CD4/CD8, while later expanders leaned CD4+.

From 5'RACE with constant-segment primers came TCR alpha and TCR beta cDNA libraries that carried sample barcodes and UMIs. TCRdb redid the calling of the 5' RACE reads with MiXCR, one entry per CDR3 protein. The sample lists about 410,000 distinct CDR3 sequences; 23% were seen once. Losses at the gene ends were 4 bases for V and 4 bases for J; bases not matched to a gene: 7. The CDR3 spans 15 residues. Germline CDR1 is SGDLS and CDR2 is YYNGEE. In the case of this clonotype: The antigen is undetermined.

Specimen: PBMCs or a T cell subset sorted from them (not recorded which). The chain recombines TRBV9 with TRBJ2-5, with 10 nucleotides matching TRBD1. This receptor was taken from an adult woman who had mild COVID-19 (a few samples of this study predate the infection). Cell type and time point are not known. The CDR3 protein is CASSPGTGEVETQYF. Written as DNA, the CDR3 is TGTGCCAGCAGCCCAGGGACAGGGGAAGTAGAGACCCAGTACTTC.